Below, 29 T cell receptor beta chains from the same sample are listed, as sequenced in a study of blood T cell repertoires in COVID-19. Libraries were prepared by immunoSEQ multiplex PCR; TCRdb keeps only in-frame clonotypes and omits some of them. The data show around 460,000 clones, around 90% seen once. Sequencing was performed on peripheral blood. The receptors come from a man aged 18-30 years with COVID-19, enrolled during active disease.

The genes are TRBV2 and TRBJ1-5; D not resolved. Germline assignment: CDR1 SNHLY and CDR2 FYNNEI. CDR3 length equals 13 residues. Trimming took 6 bases from V and 0 from J, leaving 6 bases between them. DNA for the CDR3: TGTGCCAGCAGCCGACATAGCAATCAGCCCCAGCATTTT. It specifies CASSRHSNQPQHF.

The chain is built from TRBV27 and TRBJ2-2; a weak D match, TRBD2 (6 bases). V was cut by 2 bases and J by 1 base, with 11 bases left in between. The germline CDR1 and CDR2 sequences are MNHEY and SMNVEV (reference sequence). CDR3 size: 16 residues. CDR3 region: CASSLMGLLNTGELFF. DNA for the CDR3: TGTGCCAGCAGTTTAATGGGACTCCTGAACACCGGGGAGCTGTTTTTT.

This clone was picked up a small number of times. The V gene is TRBV7-7, the J gene TRBJ2-5, with TRBD2 matching 10 bases. In germline, CDR1 is SSHAT, CDR2 FNYEAQ (reference sequence). The trim removed 2 bases at V and 4 bases at J, leaving 13 bases unmatched. The CDR3 runs 18 residues. This CDR3 is CASSLRPAGGPSSETQYF. The CDR3 DNA is TGTGCCAGCAGCTTACGCCCAGCGGGGGGGCCTAGTTCAGAGACCCAGTACTTC.

The chain links TRBV7-6 to TRBJ2-1, with TRBD2 matching 14 bases. J lost 14 bases, V lost 5 bases, and 8 bases had no gene match. CDR3 length equals 14 residues. Germline V gene data show CDR1 as SGHVS and CDR2 as FNYEAQ. CDR3 in amino acids: CASSTGLAGAGEFF. CDR3 coding DNA: TGTGCCAGCAGCACGGGACTAGCGGGAGCCGGGGAGTTCTTC.

V and J are TRBV19 and TRBJ1-5; D not resolved. The CDR3 spans 14 residues. Germline loops: CDR1 LNHDA, CDR2 SQIVND (reference sequence). Trimming stripped 10 bases from V and 1 base from J, with 14 bases between. The CDR3 nucleotides are TGTGCCACCGAGGACGGGAAAAGCAATCAGCCCCAGCATTTT. Its protein is CATEDGKSNQPQHF.

This chain connects TRBV18 to TRBJ1-2, with 10 bases aligning to TRBD1. The V and J ends lost 4 bases and 6 bases, in that order; junction bases with no gene match: 5. The V gene's germline CDR1 is KGHSH and CDR2 LQKENI. This CDR3 has 14 residues. The DNA of the CDR3 is TGTGCCAGCTCACAGGGACAGGGGATGAATGGCTACACCTTC. Its protein is CASSQGQGMNGYTF. Together with reference TRBV18 and TRBJ1-2, the CDR3 gives the full variable domain: NAGVMQNPRHLVRRRGQEARLRCSPMKGHSHVYWYRQLPEEGLKFMVYLQKENIIDESGMPKERFSAEFPKEGPSILRIQQVVRGDSAAYFCASSQGQGMNGYTFGSGTRLTVV.

The V and J genes are TRBV27 and TRBJ2-6; D gene ambiguous. Germline V gene sequence: CDR1 MNHEY, CDR2 SMNVEV (reference sequence). CDR3 length: 14 residues. Trimming stripped 3 bases from V and 0 bases from J, with 3 bases between. In DNA form, the CDR3 reads TGTGCCAGCAGTTTCGTCTCTGGGGCCAACGTCCTGACTTTC. Protein product: CASSFVSGANVLTF.

This chain links TRBV2 with TRBJ2-1; 8 positions agree with TRBD2. Germline-derived CDR1 and CDR2 are SNHLY and FYNNEI. Trimming cost V 6 bases and J 4 bases; bases outside gene matches: 5. The CDR3 is 14 residues long. CDR3 coding DNA: TGTGCCAGCAGAGTTAGCGGGGAGTACAATGAGCAGTTCTTC. It codes for CASRVSGEYNEQFF.

CDR3 DNA sequence: TGTGCCAGCTCAGGAGCGGGAGCCTACAATGAGCAGTTCTTC. Amino acid sequence: CASSGAGAYNEQFF. The V gene is TRBV18, the J gene TRBJ2-1, with 8 bases identical to TRBD2. CDR3 length equals 14 residues. The germline V gene has CDR1 KGHSH and CDR2 LQKENI. J was trimmed by 2 bases and V by 5 bases; bases with no gene match: 2.

The V and J genes are TRBV29-1 and TRBJ2-2; the D is unclear. Germline V lookup: CDR1 SQVTM, CDR2 ANQGSEA. CDR3 length: 12 amino acids. Between the trimmed V and J ends, which lost 3 bases and 7 bases, there was a span of 9 bases. Here the CDR3 reads CSVDRSYGELFF. CDR3 in DNA: TGCAGCGTTGATAGAAGTTACGGGGAGCTGTTTTTT.

The rearrangement joins TRBV7-2 to TRBJ2-5; tentative D call: TRBD2 (5 bases). Trimming removed 3 bases from V and 1 base from J, with 18 bases in between. The CDR3 loop spans 17 amino acids. Germline CDR1 is SGHTA and CDR2 is FQGNSA. This CDR3 reads CASSFYVRGLTQETQYF. The CDR3 region has the DNA TGTGCCAGCAGCTTTTACGTCCGAGGGTTAACCCAAGAGACCCAGTACTTC.

This clone was recorded only once. The chain recombines TRBV28 with TRBJ2-1; D unclear. Germline V gene data show CDR1 as MDHEN and CDR2 as SYDVKM. This CDR3 region has 16 residues. With 4 bases removed from V and 8 bases from J, the gap between germline ends came to 21 bases. As DNA, the CDR3 is TGTGCCAGCAGTTCGGATTGGAGTGTTCGGTCCGATGAGCAGTTCTTC. Amino acid sequence: CASSSDWSVRSDEQFF.

The V gene is TRBV5-4, the J gene TRBJ2-1; D might be TRBD2 (5 bases). This CDR3 is 14 amino acids long. The V gene lost 0 bases and the J gene lost 7 bases, with 11 bases spanning the gap. Germline V gene sequence: CDR1 SGHNT, CDR2 YYREEE (reference sequence). CDR3 nucleotide sequence: TGTGCCAGCAGCTTGGGGCTAGCATCAAATGAGCAGTTCTTC. This codes for CASSLGLASNEQFF.

The genes are TRBV5-6 and TRBJ1-1; 9 nucleotides match TRBD1. The V segment lost 3 bases and the J segment 4 bases; nucleotides outside the gene matches: 4. The germline gives CDR1 SGHDT, CDR2 YYEEEE. The CDR3 loop spans 14 amino acids. The DNA of the CDR3 is TGTGCCAGCAGCTACCGGGACAGGGTCACTGAAGCTTTCTTT. Protein product: CASSYRDRVTEAFF.

This clone has a single count. The same CDR3 arises from other DNA sequences in this sample as well. The V call is TRBV7-9, the J call TRBJ2-7, with D perhaps matching TRBD2 (7 bases). With 0 bases removed from V and 2 bases from J, the gap between germline ends came to 8 bases. The CDR3 covers 14 residues. Germline CDR1 and CDR2: SEHNR and FQNEAQ (reference sequence). CDR3 protein: CASSLAGGPYEQYF. Written as DNA, the CDR3 is TGTGCCAGCAGCTTAGCGGGGGGGCCCTACGAGCAGTACTTC.

The chain links TRBV6-5 to TRBJ1-6; TRBD1 matches 7 bases. Looked up from germline, CDR1 is MNHEY and CDR2 is SVGAGI. The CDR3 totals 15 residues. Trimming took 8 bases from V and 4 from J; bases not matched to a gene: 8. The CDR3 coding sequence is TGTGCCAGCTATGGACAGGTCTTGTATAATTCACCCCTCCACTTT. Residues: CASYGQVLYNSPLHF.

This chain uses TRBV27 with TRBJ2-1; D might be TRBD2 (7 bases). The V end was cut by 5 bases, the J end by 13 bases, with 18 bases between. The CDR3 totals 13 residues. Germline loops: CDR1 MNHEY, CDR2 SMNVEV (reference sequence). The CDR3 DNA reads TGTGCCAGCAGTCATTCAACCCGGGGGGCCCAGTTCTTC. This gives the protein CASSHSTRGAQFF.

This chain joins TRBV30 and TRBJ2-2; D perhaps matches TRBD1 (5 bases). Germline V gene lookup returns CDR1 GTSNPN and CDR2 SVGIG (reference sequence). This CDR3 is built from 14 residues. Trimming removed 5 bases at V and 7 bases at J, with 17 bases between. This CDR3 is CAWGAGLGNGELFF. CDR3 bases: TGTGCCTGGGGGGCAGGGCTAGGAAACGGGGAGCTGTTTTTT.

This rearrangement joins TRBV27 to TRBJ2-3; D is undetermined. The CDR3 sequence is 12 residues long. Between the trimmed V and J ends, which lost 5 bases and 4 bases, there was a span of 7 bases. The germline V gene encodes CDR1 MNHEY and CDR2 SMNVEV (reference sequence). Here the CDR3 DNA reads TGTGCCAGCAGTGCTAACGCAGATACGCAGTATTTT. Amino acid sequence: CASSANADTQYF.

The chain links TRBV13 to TRBJ2-5, with D maybe TRBD1 (6 bases). The CDR3 runs to 14 residues. V was cut by 5 bases and J by 5 bases, with 15 bases left in between. From germline, CDR1 is PRHDT and CDR2 FYEKMQ (reference sequence). The CDR3 coding sequence is TGTGCCAGCAGCCTGCGGACAGATGGGGAGACCCAGTACTTC. This translates into CASSLRTDGETQYF. Based on the CDR3 plus reference TRBV13 and TRBJ2-5, the full variable domain is AAGVIQSPRHLIKEKRETATLKCYPIPRHDTVYWYQQGPGQDPQFLISFYEKMQSDKGSIPDRFSAQQFSDYHSELNMSSLELGDSALYFCASSLRTDGETQYFGPGTRLLVL.

The genes are TRBV5-8 and TRBJ2-7; tentative D call: TRBD2 (5 bases). The germline CDR1 and CDR2 sequences are SGHTS and YDEGEE. The CDR3 is 14 amino acids. V lost 7 bases and J lost 9, with 23 bases in between. Here the CDR3 reads CASRRRYRDGVQYF. The CDR3 DNA reads TGTGCCAGCCGACGAAGGTACCGAGACGGGGTGCAGTACTTC.

The chain carries TRBV19 and TRBJ1-1, with D perhaps TRBD1 (5 bases). V shed 1 base and J shed 4 bases, with 13 bases lying between them. Germline-derived CDR1 and CDR2 are LNHDA and SQIVND (reference sequence). The CDR3 has 15 amino acids. The CDR3: CASSIGGARITEAFF. The CDR3 DNA reads TGTGCCAGTAGTATAGGGGGCGCTAGGATCACTGAAGCTTTCTTT. The whole variable domain, remainder taken from reference TRBV19 and TRBJ1-1, is DGGITQSPKYLFRKEGQNVTLSCEQNLNHDAMYWYRQDPGQGLRLIYYSQIVNDFQKGDIAEGYSVSREKKESFPLTVTSAQKNPTAFYLCASSIGGARITEAFFGQGTRLTVV.

This clone was seen just once. This chain links TRBV27 with TRBJ1-3, with D possibly TRBD1 on 6 matching bases. V gave up 3 bases and J gave up 2 bases, with 11 bases separating them. This CDR3 spans 15 amino acids. Germline V gene lookup returns CDR1 MNHEY and CDR2 SMNVEV (reference sequence). In nucleotides, the CDR3 is TGTGCCAGCAGTTTGTTCAGGGGCGCTGGAAACACCATATATTTT. It codes for CASSLFRGAGNTIYF.

The chain carries TRBV7-9 and TRBJ2-7; weak D call: TRBD2 (6 bases). In germline, CDR1 is SEHNR, CDR2 FQNEAQ (reference sequence). The CDR3 covers 13 residues. Trimming shortened V by 5 bases and J by 4 bases, and 12 bases separated the two germline ends. The CDR3 bases are TGTGCCAGCAGCCCACCCGCGGGGTACGAGCAGTACTTC. Translating it yields CASSPPAGYEQYF.

The table lists this clone with a count of one. The CDR3 spells CASSLAGEEYNEQFF. For the CDR3, the DNA is TGTGCCAGCAGCCTAGCGGGAGAAGAATACAATGAGCAGTTCTTC. This rearrangement joins TRBV11-3 to TRBJ2-1; 10 bases line up with TRBD2. V gave up 5 bases and J gave up 4 bases; unmatched junction bases: 5. Germline lookup yields CDR1 SGHNT and CDR2 YENEEA. CDR3 length: 15 amino acids.

The chain uses TRBV9 and TRBJ2-1, with 12 bases matching TRBD1. Germline CDR1 and CDR2: SGDLS and YYNGEE. The junction had 8 bases not matched to a gene; V was cut back by 2 bases and J by 8 bases. The CDR3 loop spans 16 amino acids. Here the CDR3 DNA reads TGTGCCAGCAGCGTGTATGGGGACAGGGGGCCGGATGAGCAGTTCTTC. Protein product: CASSVYGDRGPDEQFF.

This clone has a single count. CDR3: CASRSLAGDENEQFF. As DNA, the CDR3 is TGTGCCAGCAGGTCGTTGGCGGGAGATGAAAATGAGCAGTTCTTC. The chain recombines TRBV5-4 with TRBJ2-1, with TRBD2 identical over 7 bases. The CDR3 totals 15 residues. Germline lookup yields CDR1 SGHNT and CDR2 YYREEE (reference sequence). With V trimmed by 5 bases and J by 7 bases, 12 bases remained unmatched.

This clone is a singleton in its sample. The chain carries TRBV12-3 or TRBV12-4 and TRBJ1-1; D is unresolved. The CDR3 is 13 residues long. Trimming took 3 bases from V and 5 from J, leaving 10 bases between them. CDR3: CASSFATVTEAFF. As DNA, the CDR3 is TGTGCCAGCAGTTTTGCAACGGTTACTGAAGCTTTCTTT.

J is TRBJ1-5 and V is TRBV19, with 7 bases lining up with TRBD1. Germline lookup yields CDR1 LNHDA and CDR2 SQIVND (reference sequence). This CDR3 contains 13 residues. V shed 5 bases, J shed 7 bases, and the junction held 5 bases outside the gene matches. The CDR3 here is CASSPTGLQPQHF. As DNA, the CDR3 is TGTGCCAGTAGTCCGACAGGGCTGCAGCCCCAGCATTTT.